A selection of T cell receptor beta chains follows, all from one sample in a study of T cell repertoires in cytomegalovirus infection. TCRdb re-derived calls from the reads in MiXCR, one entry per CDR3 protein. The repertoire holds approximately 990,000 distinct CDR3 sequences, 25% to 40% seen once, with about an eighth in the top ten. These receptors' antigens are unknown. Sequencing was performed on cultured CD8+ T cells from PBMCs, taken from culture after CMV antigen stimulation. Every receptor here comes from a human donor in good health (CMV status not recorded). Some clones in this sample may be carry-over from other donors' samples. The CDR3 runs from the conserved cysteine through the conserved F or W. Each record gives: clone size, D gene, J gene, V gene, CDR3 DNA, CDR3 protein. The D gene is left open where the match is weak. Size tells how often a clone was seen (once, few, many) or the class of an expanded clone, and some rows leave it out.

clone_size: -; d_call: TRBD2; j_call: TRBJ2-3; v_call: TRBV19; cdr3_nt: TGTGCCAGTAGTATTTATGGGGGGGGCACAGATACGCAGTATTTT; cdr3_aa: CASSIYGGGTDTQYF
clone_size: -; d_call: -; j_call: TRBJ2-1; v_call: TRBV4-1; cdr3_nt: TGCGCCAGCAGCCAAGGGGAGGAGCAGTTCTTC; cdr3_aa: CASSQGEEQFF
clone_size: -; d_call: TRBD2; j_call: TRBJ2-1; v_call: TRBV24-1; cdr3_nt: TGTGCCACCAGTGTACCGGGGGGGCCCAATGAGCAGTTCTTC; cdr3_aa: CATSVPGGPNEQFF
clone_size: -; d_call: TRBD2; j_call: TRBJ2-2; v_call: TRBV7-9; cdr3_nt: TGTGCCAGCAGTCGGGGGGAGTTTCACACCGGGGAGCTGTTTTTT; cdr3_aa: CASSRGEFHTGELFF
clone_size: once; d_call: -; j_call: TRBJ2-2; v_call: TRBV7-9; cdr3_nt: TGTGCCAGCAGCTTAGCCTCACCTTGGCTGTTTTTT; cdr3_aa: CASSLASPWLFF
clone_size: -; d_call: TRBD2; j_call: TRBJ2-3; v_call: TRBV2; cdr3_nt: TGTGCCAGCAATCTGGGCGGGGGTTCAGATACGCAGTATTTT; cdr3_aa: CASNLGGGSDTQYF
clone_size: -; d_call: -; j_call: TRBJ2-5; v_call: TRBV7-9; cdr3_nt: TGTGCCAGCAGCTCCCCCCCGGGGACAGAGACCCAGTACTTC; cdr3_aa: CASSSPPGTETQYF
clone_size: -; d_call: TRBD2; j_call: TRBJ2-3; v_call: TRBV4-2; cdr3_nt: TGTGCCAGCAGCCACCCCCCGGGACTAGCGGGGGGATCAGCCCGCACAGATACGCAGTATTTT; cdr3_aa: CASSHPPGLAGGSARTDTQYF
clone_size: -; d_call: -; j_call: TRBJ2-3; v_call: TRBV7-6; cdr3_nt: TGTGCCAGCAGCTTAGCGACTTTTCCCACAGATACGCAGTATTTT; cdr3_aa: CASSLATFPTDTQYF
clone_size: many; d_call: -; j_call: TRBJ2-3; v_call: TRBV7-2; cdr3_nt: TGTGCCAGCAGCTTAGCGCGTTTTAATCCCTGGGCAGATACGCAGTATTTT; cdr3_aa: CASSLARFNPWADTQYF
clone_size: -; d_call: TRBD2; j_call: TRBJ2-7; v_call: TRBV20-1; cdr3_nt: TGCAGTGCTAGATCTAGCGGGGGTTACGAGCAGTACTTC; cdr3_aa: CSARSSGGYEQYF
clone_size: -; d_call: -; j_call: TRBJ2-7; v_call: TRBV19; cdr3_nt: TGTGCCAGTAGCGCAGGGGCCACCTACGAGCAGTACTTC; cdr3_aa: CASSAGATYEQYF
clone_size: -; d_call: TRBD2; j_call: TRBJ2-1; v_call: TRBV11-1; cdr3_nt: TGTGCCAGCAGCACTAGCGGGGGGGCCCAAAATGAGCAGTTCTTC; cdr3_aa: CASSTSGGAQNEQFF
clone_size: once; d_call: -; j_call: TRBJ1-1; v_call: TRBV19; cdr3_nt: TGTGCCAGTAGTATCGAGGGGAAGACTGAAGCTTTCTTT; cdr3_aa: CASSIEGKTEAFF
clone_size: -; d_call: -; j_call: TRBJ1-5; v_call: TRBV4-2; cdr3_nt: TGTGCCAGCAGCCAAGATCCCGTCCCCACGGGTTACCAGCCCCAGCATTTT; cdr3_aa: CASSQDPVPTGYQPQHF
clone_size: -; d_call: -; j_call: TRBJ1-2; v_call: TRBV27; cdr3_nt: TGTGCCAGCAGTTTGTCTCCCTCCGGGTACTATGGCTACACCTTC; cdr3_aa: CASSLSPSGYYGYTF
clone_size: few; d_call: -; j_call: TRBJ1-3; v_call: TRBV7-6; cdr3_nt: TGTGCCAGCAGCTTAGATAATAGCTCTGGAAACACCATATATTTT; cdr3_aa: CASSLDNSSGNTIYF
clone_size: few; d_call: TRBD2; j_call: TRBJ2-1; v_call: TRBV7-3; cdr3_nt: TGTGCCAGCAGCTTAACCAGCGGGGGGATAAATGAGCAGTTCTTC; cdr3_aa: CASSLTSGGINEQFF
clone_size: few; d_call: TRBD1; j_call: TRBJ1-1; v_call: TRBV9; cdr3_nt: TGTGCCAGCAGCGTAGAAGCCCAGACAGGGTGGGGGACCACTGAAGCTTTCTTT; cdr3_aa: CASSVEAQTGWGTTEAFF
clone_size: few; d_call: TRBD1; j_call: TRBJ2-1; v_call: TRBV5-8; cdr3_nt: TGTGCCGACAAAGAGACACAGGGGGGCTTCTACAATGAGCAGTTCTTC; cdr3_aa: CADKETQGGFYNEQFF
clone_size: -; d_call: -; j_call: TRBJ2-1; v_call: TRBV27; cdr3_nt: TGTGCCAGCAGTCAAAAACTTCCGGGTTCCCTTGGCTATCACAATGAGCAGTTCTTC; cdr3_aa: CASSQKLPGSLGYHNEQFF
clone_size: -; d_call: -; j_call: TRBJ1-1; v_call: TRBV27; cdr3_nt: TGTGCCAGCAGTTCCCGAGTGACGGTCAACACTGAAGCTTTCTTT; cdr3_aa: CASSSRVTVNTEAFF
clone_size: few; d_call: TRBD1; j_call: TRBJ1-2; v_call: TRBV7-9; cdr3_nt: TGTGCCAGCAGCGCGGGCGGACAGGGAGTTCCTAACTATGGCTACACCTTC; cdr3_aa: CASSAGGQGVPNYGYTF
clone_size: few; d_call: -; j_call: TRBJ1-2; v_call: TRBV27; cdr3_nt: TGTGCCAGCAGTTCGTTGGGACTTTTTAACTATGGCTACACCTTC; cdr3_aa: CASSSLGLFNYGYTF
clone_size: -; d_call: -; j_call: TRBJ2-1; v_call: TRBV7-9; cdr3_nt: TGTGCCAGCAGCATCCCGGGCGTCTCCTACAATGAGCAGTTCTTC; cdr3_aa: CASSIPGVSYNEQFF
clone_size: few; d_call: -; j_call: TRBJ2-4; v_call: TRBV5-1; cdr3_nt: TGCGCCAGCAGCCACACGACAGGGAGGGAGTTTGGCATTCAGTACTTC; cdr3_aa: CASSHTTGREFGIQYF
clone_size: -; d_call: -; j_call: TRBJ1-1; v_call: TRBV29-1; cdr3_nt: TGCAGCGTTGAAAGAATGACGAGGAACACTGAAGCTTTCTTT; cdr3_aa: CSVERMTRNTEAFF
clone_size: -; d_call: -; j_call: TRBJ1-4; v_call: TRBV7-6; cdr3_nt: TGTGCCAGCAGCTGGTCAGACAGACCTAATGAAAAACTGTTTTTT; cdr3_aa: CASSWSDRPNEKLFF
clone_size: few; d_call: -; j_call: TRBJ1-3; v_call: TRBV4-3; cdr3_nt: TGCGCCAGCAGCCAAGGAGGAGGCTCTGGAAACACCATATATTTT; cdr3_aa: CASSQGGGSGNTIYF
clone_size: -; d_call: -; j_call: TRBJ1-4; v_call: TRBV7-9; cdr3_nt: TGTGCCAGCAGCTTAGTGGGGAACGGTGAAAAACTGTTTTTT; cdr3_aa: CASSLVGNGEKLFF
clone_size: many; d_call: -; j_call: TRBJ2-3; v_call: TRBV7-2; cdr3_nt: TGTGCCAGCAGAACACCTGGTGGCTCGGGGGGCGCAGATACGCAGTATTTT; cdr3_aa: CASRTPGGSGGADTQYF
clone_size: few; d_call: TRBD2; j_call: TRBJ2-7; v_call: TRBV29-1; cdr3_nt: TGCAGCGTGACGGGACTAGCGGGGGGGACCTACGAGCAGTACTTC; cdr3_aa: CSVTGLAGGTYEQYF
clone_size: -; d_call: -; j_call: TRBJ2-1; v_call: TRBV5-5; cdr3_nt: TGTGCCAGCAGCTTGGAAGGCTACTCCTACAATGAGCAGTTCTTC; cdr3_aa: CASSLEGYSYNEQFF
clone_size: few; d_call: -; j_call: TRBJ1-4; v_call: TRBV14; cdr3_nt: TGTGCCAGCAGCCAAGACGTGTTGGCCGAACTGTTTTTT; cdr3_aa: CASSQDVLAELFF
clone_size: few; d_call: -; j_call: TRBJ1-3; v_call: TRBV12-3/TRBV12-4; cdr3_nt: TGTGCCAGAGGGACTGCTGGAAACACCATATATTTT; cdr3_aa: CARGTAGNTIYF
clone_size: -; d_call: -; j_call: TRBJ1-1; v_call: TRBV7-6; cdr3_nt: TGTGCCAGCAGCTTTACCACACATGCCAGGGACCCGAACACTGAAGCTTTCTTT; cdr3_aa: CASSFTTHARDPNTEAFF
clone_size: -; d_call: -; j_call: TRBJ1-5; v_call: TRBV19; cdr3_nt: TGTGCCAGCATTGAGAGGATTGATAGCAATCAGCCCCAGCATTTT; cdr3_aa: CASIERIDSNQPQHF
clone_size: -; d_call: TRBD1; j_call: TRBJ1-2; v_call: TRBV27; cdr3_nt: TGTGCCAGCAGACAGGGGGTATCGGATGGCTACACCTTC; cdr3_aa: CASRQGVSDGYTF
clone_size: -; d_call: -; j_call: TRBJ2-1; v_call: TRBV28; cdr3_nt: TGTGCCAGCAGTTTATATACGGGGGGCGCCTACAATGAGCAGTTCTTC; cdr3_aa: CASSLYTGGAYNEQFF
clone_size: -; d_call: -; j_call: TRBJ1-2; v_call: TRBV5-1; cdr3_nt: TGCGCCAGCAGCTCCCGGGCCCCTCGCCAGTACACCTTC; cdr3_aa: CASSSRAPRQYTF
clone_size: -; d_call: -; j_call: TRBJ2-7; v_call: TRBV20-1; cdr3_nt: TGCAGTGCTAGCTCTATGGTCGGATCCTACGAGCAGTACTTC; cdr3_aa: CSASSMVGSYEQYF
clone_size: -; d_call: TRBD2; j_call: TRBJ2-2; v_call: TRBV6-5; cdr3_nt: TGTGCCTGCGGGCTAGCGGGGACCGGGGAGCTGTTTTTT; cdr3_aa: CACGLAGTGELFF
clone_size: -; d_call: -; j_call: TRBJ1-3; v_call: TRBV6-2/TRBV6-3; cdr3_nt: TGTGCCAGCAGTTACTCGACAATGGTGACTGGAAACACCATATATTTT; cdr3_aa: CASSYSTMVTGNTIYF
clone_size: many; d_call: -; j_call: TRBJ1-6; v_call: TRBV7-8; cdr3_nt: TGTGCCAGCAGCCCCGAGAGCCTTAGCTCCTATAATTCACCCCTCCACTTT; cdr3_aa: CASSPESLSSYNSPLHF
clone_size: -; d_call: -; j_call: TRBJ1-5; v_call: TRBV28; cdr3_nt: TGTGCCAGCAGTTTCTGGGACCGTTATAGCAATCAGCCCCAGCATTTT; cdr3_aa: CASSFWDRYSNQPQHF
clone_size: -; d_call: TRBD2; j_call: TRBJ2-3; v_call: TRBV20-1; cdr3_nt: TGCAGTGCTAGCGAGCGGGGGGCCCAGGCAGATACGCAGTATTTT; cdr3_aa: CSASERGAQADTQYF
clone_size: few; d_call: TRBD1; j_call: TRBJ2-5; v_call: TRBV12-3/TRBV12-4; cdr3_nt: TGTGCCAGCACCTTACGGACAGGGGGCCGGGAGACCCAGTACTTC; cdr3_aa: CASTLRTGGRETQYF
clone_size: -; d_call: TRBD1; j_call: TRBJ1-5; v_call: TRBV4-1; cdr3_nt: TGCGCCAGCAGCCAAGCGGGACAGGGGACCAATCAGCCCCAGCATTTT; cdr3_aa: CASSQAGQGTNQPQHF
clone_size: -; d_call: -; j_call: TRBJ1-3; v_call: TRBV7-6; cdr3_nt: TGTGCCAGCAGCCCCGCCGTATCCAACATATATTTT; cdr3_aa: CASSPAVSNIYF